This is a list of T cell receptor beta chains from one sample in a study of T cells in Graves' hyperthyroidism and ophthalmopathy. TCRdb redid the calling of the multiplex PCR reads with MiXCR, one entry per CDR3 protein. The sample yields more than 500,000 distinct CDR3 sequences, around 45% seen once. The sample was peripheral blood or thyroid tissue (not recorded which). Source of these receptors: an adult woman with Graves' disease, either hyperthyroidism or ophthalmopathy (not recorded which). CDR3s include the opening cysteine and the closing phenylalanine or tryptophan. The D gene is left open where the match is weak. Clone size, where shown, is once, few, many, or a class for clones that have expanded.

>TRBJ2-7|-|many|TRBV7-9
CASSFGEHEQYF
TGTGCCAGCAGCTTTGGGGAGCACGAGCAGTACTTC
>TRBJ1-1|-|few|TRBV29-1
CSVVVAQGLNTEAFF
TGCAGCGTTGTCGTAGCCCAGGGATTGAACACTGAAGCTTTCTTT
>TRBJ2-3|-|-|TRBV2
CASSETDGTDTQYF
TGTGCCAGCAGTGAGACCGATGGCACAGATACGCAGTATTTT
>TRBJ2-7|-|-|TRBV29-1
CSVRAGRALYEQYF
TGCAGCGTCCGGGCAGGTCGAGCCCTCTACGAGCAGTACTTC
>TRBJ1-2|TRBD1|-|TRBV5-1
CASSSGQASMVGYTF
TGCGCCAGCAGCTCAGGACAGGCCTCTATGGTCGGCTACACCTTC
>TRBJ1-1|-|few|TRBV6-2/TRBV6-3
CASSYSSSRGTEAFF
TGTGCCAGCAGTTACTCGTCAAGCCGGGGGACTGAAGCTTTCTTT
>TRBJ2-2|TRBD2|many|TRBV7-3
CASSRGTSGRAFSRGNTGELFF
TGTGCCAGCAGCCGAGGCACTAGCGGGAGGGCCTTTTCGCGAGGGAACACCGGGGAGCTGTTTTTT
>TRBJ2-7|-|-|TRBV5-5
CASSYSVLREQYF
TGTGCCAGCAGCTACTCTGTTCTGCGCGAGCAGTACTTC
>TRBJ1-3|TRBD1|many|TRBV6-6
CASSDRDTIYF
TGTGCCAGCAGCGACAGGGACACCATATATTTT
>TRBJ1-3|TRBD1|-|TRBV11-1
CASSPTGPGNTIYF
TGTGCCAGCAGCCCGACAGGGCCCGGAAACACCATATATTTT
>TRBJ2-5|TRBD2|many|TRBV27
CASSFQRDGETQYF
TGTGCCAGCAGTTTCCAGCGGGATGGGGAGACCCAGTACTTC
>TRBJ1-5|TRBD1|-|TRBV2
CASSDIPGTGRHEHF
TGTGCCAGCAGTGACATCCCCGGGACAGGGCGCCACGAGCATTTT
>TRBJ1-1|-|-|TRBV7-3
CASSYAGDQEAFF
TGTGCCAGCAGCTACGCGGGAGATCAGGAAGCTTTCTTT
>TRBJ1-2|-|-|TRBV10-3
CAISEAGLAGYTF
TGTGCCATCAGTGAGGCAGGGCTTGCTGGCTACACCTTC
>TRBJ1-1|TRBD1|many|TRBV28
CASSTGGKTEAFF
TGTGCCAGCAGTACAGGGGGAAAAACTGAAGCTTTCTTT
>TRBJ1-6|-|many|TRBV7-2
CASSLVSASPLHF
TGTGCCAGCAGCTTAGTGTCAGCTTCACCCCTCCACTTT
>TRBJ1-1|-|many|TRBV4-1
CASSQGVFDRKNTEAFF
TGCGCCAGCAGCCAAGGGGTATTTGACAGGAAGAACACTGAAGCTTTCTTT
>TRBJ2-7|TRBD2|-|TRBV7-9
CASSLRRLAVEQYF
TGTGCCAGCAGCTTACGACGACTAGCGGTCGAGCAGTACTTC
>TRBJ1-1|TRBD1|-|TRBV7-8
CASRSPGGGLTEAFF
TGTGCCAGCAGATCCCCAGGGGGAGGATTAACTGAAGCTTTCTTT
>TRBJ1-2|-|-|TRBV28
CASITPTGGPDGYTF
TGTGCCAGCATTACCCCCACCGGGGGTCCCGATGGCTACACCTTC
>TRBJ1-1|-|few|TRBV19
CASSVLGGTEAFF
TGTGCCAGTAGTGTCCTTGGGGGCACTGAAGCTTTCTTT
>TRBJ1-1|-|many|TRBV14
CASSQRIDQLNTEAFF
TGTGCCAGCAGCCAAAGGATCGACCAGTTGAACACTGAAGCTTTCTTT
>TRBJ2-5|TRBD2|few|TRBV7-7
CASKREGLGQTQYF
TGTGCTAGCAAGCGGGAGGGCCTTGGGCAGACCCAGTACTTC
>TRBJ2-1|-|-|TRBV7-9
CASSLDPRQSSYNEQFF
TGTGCCAGCAGCTTAGACCCGCGGCAGAGCTCCTACAATGAGCAGTTCTTC
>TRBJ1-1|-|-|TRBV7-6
CASSLQDSGAFGGTEAFF
TGTGCCAGCAGCTTACAGGATTCCGGGGCTTTTGGAGGGACTGAAGCTTTCTTT
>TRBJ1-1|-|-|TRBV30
CAWSPAAFF
TGTGCCTGGAGTCCTGCAGCTTTCTTT
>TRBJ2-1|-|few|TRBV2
CAQMEGDNEQFF
TGTGCCCAAATGGAGGGGGATAATGAGCAGTTCTTC
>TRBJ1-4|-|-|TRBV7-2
CASSLANSYYTNEKLFF
TGTGCCAGCAGCTTAGCGAACAGCTACTACACTAATGAAAAACTGTTTTTT
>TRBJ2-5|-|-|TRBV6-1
CASSAGGLETQYF
TGTGCCAGCAGCGCCGGGGGCCTGGAGACCCAGTACTTC
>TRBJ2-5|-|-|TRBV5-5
CASSPGHLHQETQYF
TGTGCCAGCAGCCCGGGACACCTGCACCAAGAGACCCAGTACTTC
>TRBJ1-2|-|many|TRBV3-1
CASSQDRSGSYGYTF
TGTGCCAGCAGCCAAGATCGCTCCGGGAGCTATGGCTACACCTTC
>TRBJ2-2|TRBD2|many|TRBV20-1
CSARLAGGAGELFF
TGCAGTGCAAGGCTAGCGGGAGGTGCAGGGGAGCTGTTTTTT
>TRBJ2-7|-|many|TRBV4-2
CASSHTRDGAYEQYF
TGTGCCAGCAGCCACACCCGGGACGGAGCCTACGAGCAGTACTTC
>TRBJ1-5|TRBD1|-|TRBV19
CASSLEGRDSRIDGQPQHF
TGTGCCAGTAGTCTCGAGGGCCGGGACAGCCGGATTGATGGCCAGCCCCAGCATTTT
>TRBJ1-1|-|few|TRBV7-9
CASSSPGYNTEAFF
TGTGCCAGCAGCTCCCCGGGGTATAACACTGAAGCTTTCTTT
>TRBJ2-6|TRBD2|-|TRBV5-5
CASTERETSGANVLTF
TGTGCCAGCACCGAGCGGGAGACCTCTGGGGCCAACGTCCTGACTTTC
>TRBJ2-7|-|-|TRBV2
CATQDGPPEQYF
TGTGCCACCCAAGACGGCCCGCCAGAGCAGTACTTC
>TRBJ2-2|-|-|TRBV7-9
CASPGRGRNTGELFF
TGTGCCAGCCCTGGCAGGGGTAGGAACACCGGGGAGCTGTTTTTT
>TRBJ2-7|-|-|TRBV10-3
CAISEPSVTYEQYF
TGTGCCATCAGTGAGCCTAGCGTAACCTACGAGCAGTACTTC
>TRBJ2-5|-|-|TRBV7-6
CASSLASLETQYF
TGTGCCAGCAGCTTAGCGTCTCTGGAGACCCAGTACTTC
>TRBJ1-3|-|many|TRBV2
CASSGEQPGNTIYF
TGTGCCAGCAGTGGGGAACAGCCTGGAAACACCATATATTTT